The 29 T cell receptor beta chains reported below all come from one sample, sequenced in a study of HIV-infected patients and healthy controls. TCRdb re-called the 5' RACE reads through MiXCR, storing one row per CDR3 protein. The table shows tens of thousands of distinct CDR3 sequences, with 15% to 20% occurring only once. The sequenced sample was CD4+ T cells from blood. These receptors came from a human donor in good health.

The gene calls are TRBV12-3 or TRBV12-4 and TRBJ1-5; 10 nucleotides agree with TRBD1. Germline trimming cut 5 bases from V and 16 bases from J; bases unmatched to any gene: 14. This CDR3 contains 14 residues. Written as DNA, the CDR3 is TGTGCCAGCAGTCCGGACAGGGGGGGGGGTATCGTTCATTTT. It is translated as CASSPDRGGGIVHF.

CDR3 DNA: TGTGCCAGCAGTTCGGGCAGGGGGCACACTGAAGCTTTCTTT. This encodes CASSSGRGHTEAFF. This rearrangement joins TRBV6-5 to TRBJ1-1; 8 bases map to TRBD1. Germline CDR1 is MNHEY and CDR2 is SVGAGI. The V and J ends lost 4 bases and 3 bases, in that order; junction bases with no gene match: 4. The CDR3 extends over 14 amino acids.

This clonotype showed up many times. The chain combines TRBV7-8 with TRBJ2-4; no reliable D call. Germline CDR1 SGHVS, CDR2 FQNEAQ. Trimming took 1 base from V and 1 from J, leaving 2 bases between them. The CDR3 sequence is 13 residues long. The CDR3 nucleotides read TGTGCCAGCAGCTTAGGGGCCAAAAACATTCAGTACTTC. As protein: CASSLGAKNIQYF.

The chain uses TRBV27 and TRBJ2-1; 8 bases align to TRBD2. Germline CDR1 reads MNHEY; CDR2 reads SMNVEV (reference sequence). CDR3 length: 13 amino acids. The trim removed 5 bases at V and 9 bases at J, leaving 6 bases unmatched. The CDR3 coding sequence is TGTGCCAGCAGTAGGGGTCGGGAGGGTGAGCAGTTCTTC. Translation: CASSRGREGEQFF.

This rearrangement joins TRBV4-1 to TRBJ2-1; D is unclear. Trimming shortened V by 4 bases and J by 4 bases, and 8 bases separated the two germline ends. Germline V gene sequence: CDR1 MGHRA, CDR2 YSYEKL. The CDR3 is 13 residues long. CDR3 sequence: CASSLTDYNEQFF. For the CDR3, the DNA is TGCGCCAGCAGCCTCACAGATTACAATGAGCAGTTCTTC.

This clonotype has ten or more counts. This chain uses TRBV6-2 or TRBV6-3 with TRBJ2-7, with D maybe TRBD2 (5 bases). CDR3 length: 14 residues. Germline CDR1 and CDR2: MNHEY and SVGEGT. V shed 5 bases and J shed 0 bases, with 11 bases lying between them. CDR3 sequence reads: CASSPGLPSYEQYF. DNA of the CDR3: TGTGCCAGCAGTCCCGGACTGCCCTCCTACGAGCAGTACTTC.

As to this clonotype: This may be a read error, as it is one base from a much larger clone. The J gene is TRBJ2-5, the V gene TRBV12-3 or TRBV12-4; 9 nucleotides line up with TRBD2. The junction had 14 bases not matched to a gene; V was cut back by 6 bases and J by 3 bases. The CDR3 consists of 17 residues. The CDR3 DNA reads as TGTGCCAGCAGCACATCGCGACCGACTAGCGGCAAAGAGACCCAGTACTTC. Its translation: CASSTSRPTSGKETQYF.

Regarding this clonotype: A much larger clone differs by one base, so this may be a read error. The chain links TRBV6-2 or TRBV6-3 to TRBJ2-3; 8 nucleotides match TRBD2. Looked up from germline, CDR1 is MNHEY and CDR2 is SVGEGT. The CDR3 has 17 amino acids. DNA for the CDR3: TGTGCCAGCGGTTACCCAGGACTAGCTTCGAGCACAGATACGCAGTATTTT. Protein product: CASGYPGLASSTDTQYF.

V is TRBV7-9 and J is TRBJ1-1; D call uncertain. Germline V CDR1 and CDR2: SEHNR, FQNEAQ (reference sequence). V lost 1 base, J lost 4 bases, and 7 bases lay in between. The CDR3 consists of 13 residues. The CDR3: CASSLDSGTEAFF. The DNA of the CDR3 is TGTGCCAGCAGCTTAGATTCCGGCACTGAAGCTTTCTTT.

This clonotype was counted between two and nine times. The CDR3 sequence: CASRLAGGTNEQFF. The CDR3 DNA reads as TGTGCCAGTAGACTAGCGGGAGGGACTAATGAGCAGTTCTTC. The chain links TRBV19 to TRBJ2-1, with 13 bases that match TRBD2. The CDR3 spans 14 residues. J lost 7 bases, V lost 6 bases, and 3 bases had no gene match. Germline V gene lookup returns CDR1 LNHDA and CDR2 SQIVND (reference sequence). The complete variable domain, with remaining parts taken from reference TRBV19 and TRBJ2-1, reads DGGITQSPKYLFRKEGQNVTLSCEQNLNHDAMYWYRQDPGQGLRLIYYSQIVNDFQKGDIAEGYSVSREKKESFPLTVTSAQKNPTAFYLCASRLAGGTNEQFFGPGTRLTVL.

CDR3 protein: CASSQGSNEQFF. The CDR3 DNA reads as TGTGCCAGCAGCCAGGGGAGCAATGAGCAGTTCTTC. The rearrangement links TRBV3-1 to TRBJ2-1; tentative D call: TRBD2 (5 bases). The V end lost 3 bases, the J end lost 6 bases, and 6 bases lay between the germline ends. The CDR3 extends over 12 amino acids. CDR1 and CDR2 from the germline V gene are LGHDT and YNNKEL (reference sequence).

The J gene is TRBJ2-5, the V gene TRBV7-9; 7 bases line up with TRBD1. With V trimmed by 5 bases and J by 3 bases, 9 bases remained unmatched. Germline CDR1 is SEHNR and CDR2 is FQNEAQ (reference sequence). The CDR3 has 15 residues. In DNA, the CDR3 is TGTGCCAGCAGCCTCCCCGGGACAGACAAAGAGACCCAGTACTTC. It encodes CASSLPGTDKETQYF.

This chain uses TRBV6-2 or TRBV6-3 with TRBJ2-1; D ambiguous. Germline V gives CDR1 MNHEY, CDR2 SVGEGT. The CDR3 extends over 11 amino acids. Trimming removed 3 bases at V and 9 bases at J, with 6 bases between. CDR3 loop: CASSYLTEQFF. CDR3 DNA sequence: TGTGCCAGCAGTTATTTGACTGAGCAGTTCTTC.

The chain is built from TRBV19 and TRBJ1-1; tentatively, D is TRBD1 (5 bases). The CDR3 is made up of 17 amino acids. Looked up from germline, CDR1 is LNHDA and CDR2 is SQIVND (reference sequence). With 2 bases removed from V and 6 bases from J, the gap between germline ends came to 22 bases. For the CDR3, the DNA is TGTGCCAGTAGTATATTTCAGGTTGGGGCAGACGTCCCTGAAGCTTTCTTT. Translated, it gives CASSIFQVGADVPEAFF.

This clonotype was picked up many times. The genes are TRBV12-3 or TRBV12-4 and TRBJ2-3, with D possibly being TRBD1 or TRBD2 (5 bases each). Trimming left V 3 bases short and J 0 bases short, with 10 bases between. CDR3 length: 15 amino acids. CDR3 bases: TGTGCCAGCAGTTTCCGGGGCCCGAGCACAGATACGCAGTATTTT. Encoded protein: CASSFRGPSTDTQYF.

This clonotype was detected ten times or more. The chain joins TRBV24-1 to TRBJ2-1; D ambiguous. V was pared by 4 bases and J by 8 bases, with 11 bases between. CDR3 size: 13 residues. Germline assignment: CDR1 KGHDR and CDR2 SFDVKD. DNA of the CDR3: TGTGCCACCAGTGAACGGAATAGGGATGAGCAGTTCTTC. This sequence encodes CATSERNRDEQFF.

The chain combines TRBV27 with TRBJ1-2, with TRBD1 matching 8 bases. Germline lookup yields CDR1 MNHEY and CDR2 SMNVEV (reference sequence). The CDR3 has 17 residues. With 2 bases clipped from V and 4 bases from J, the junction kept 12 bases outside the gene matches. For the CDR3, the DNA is TGTGCCAGCAGTTTAATATGGCAGGGGGCGGTTAGCTATGGCTACACCTTC. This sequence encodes CASSLIWQGAVSYGYTF.

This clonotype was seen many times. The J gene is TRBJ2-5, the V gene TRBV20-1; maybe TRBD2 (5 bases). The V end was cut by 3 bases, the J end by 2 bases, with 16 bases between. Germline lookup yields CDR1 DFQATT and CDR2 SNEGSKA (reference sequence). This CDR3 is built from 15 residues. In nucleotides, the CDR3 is TGCAGTGCTAGGCCGACGGGATTAGTACAAGAGACCCAGTACTTC. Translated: CSARPTGLVQETQYF.

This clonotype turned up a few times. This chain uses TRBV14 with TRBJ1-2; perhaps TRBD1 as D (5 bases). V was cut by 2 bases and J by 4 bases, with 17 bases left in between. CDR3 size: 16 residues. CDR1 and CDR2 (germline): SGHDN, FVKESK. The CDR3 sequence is CASSQLSGTMVYGYTF. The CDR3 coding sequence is TGTGCCAGCAGCCAACTTTCAGGGACGATGGTCTATGGCTACACCTTC.

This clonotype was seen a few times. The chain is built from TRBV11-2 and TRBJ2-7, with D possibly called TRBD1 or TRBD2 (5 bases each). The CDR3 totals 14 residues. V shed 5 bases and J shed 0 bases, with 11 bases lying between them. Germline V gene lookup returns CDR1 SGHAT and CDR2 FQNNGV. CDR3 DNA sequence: TGTGCCAGCAGCCCGGGACGGAACTCCTACGAGCAGTACTTC. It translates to CASSPGRNSYEQYF.

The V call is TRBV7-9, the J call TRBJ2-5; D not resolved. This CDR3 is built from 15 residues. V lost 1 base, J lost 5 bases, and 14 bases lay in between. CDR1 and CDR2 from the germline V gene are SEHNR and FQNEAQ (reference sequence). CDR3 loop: CASSLDKVRAETQYF. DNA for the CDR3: TGTGCCAGCAGCTTAGATAAGGTCCGGGCGGAGACCCAGTACTTC.

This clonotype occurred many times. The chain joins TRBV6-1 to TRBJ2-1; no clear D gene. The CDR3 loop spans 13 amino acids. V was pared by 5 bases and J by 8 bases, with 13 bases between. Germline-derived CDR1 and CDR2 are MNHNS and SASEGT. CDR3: CASSPRTGHEQFF. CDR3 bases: TGTGCCAGCAGTCCCCGGACCGGACATGAGCAGTTCTTC.

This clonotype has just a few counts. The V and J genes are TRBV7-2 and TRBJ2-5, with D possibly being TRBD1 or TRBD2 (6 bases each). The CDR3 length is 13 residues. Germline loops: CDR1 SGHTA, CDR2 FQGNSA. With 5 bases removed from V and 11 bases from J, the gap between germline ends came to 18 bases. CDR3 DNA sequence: TGTGCCAGCAGCCACGGGGGCTCGGCCCGTCAGTACTTC. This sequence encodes CASSHGGSARQYF.

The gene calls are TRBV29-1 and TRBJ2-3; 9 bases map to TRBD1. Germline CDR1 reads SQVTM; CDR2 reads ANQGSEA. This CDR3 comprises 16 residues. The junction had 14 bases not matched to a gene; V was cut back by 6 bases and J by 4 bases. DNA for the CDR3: TGCAGCGTGACACAGGGGGCATATAGTGAATCAGATACGCAGTATTTT. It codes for CSVTQGAYSESDTQYF.

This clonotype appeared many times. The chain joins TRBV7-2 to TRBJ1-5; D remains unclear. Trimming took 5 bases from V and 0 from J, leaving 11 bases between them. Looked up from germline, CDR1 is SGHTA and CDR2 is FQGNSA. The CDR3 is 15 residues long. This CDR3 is CASSPVGNSNQPQHF. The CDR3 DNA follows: TGTGCCAGCAGCCCAGTGGGGAATAGCAATCAGCCCCAGCATTTT.

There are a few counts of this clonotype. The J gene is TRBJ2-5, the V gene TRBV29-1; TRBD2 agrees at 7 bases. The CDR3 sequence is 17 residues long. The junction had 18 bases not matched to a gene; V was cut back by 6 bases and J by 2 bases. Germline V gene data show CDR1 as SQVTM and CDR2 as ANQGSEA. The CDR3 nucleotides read TGCAGCGTCGCTCTGACGCTCGCTCCGGGAGGACAAGAGACCCAGTACTTC. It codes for CSVALTLAPGGQETQYF.

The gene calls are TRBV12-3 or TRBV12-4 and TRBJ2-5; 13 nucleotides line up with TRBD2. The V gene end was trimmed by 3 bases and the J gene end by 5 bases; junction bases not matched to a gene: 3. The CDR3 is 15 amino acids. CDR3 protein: CASSLTSGRLETQYF. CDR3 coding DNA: TGTGCCAGCAGTTTGACTAGCGGGAGGCTGGAGACCCAGTACTTC.

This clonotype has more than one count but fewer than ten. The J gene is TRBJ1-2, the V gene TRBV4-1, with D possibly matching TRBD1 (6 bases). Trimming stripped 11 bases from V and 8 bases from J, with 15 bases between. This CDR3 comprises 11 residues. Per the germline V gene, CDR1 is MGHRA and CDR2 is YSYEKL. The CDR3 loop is CAVGQGQGYTF. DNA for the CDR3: TGCGCCGTCGGGCAGGGACAAGGCTACACCTTC.

The CDR3 nucleotides read TGCAGTGCTAGGCAGGGGGCTGGCACTGAAGCTTTCTTT. Its protein is CSARQGAGTEAFF. This chain connects TRBV20-1 to TRBJ1-1, with 8 bases lining up with TRBD1. The ends lost 3 bases at V and 4 bases at J; junction bases unmatched: 4. CDR1 and CDR2 from the germline V gene are DFQATT and SNEGSKA (reference sequence). This CDR3 spans 13 amino acids.